The present entry profiles one TCR beta chain with its context. Sequenced by immunoSEQ multiplex PCR; TCRdb stores in-frame clones only, minus some. This sample yields over 200,000 clones, of which about four fifths are seen a single time; 1.8% belongs to the top ten. The data derive from a study of blood T cell repertoires in COVID-19. Whole-study context: There were acute and convalescent COVID-19 samples, and they came from the United States, Italy and Spain.

Germline lookup yields CDR1 SGHDT and CDR2 YYEEEE. Losses at the gene ends were 0 bases for V and 0 bases for J; bases not matched to a gene: 7. The CDR3 totals 19 residues. Donors in Cohort 3 who had recovered were those with two negative PCRs, healthcare professional clearance, or resolution of their symptoms. The chain recombines TRBV5-6 with TRBJ1-3; 12 nucleotides align to TRBD1. Sequenced input: PBMCs or T cells enriched from blood (not recorded which). The TCR sequence derives from a man in his 60s who had recovered from COVID-19. CDR3 in DNA: TGTGCCAGCAGCTTGGTGTCGGGACAGGGGGCTTTCTCTGGAAACACCATATATTTT. This sequence encodes CASSLVSGQGAFSGNTIYF. Using reference TRBV5-6 and TRBJ1-3 for the parts outside the CDR3, the full variable domain is DAGVTQSPTHLIKTRGQQVTLRCSPKSGHDTVSWYQQALGQGPQFIFQYYEEEERQRGNFPDRFSGHQFPNYSSELNVNALLLGDSALYLCASSLVSGQGAFSGNTIYFGEGSWLTVV.